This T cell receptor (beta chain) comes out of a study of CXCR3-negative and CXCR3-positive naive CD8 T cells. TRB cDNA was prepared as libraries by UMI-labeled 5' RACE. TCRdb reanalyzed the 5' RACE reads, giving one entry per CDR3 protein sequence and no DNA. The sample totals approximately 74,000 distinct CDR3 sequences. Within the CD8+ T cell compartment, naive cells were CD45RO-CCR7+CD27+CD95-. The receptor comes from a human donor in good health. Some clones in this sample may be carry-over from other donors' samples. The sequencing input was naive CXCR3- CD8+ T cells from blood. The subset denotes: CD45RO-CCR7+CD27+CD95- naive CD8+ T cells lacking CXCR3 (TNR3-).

This CDR3 is CASSYQAGGSYNEQFF. The rearrangement joins TRBV5-1 to TRBJ2-1; TCRdb reports TRBD2, a call that lacks DNA to check it against. The CDR3 contains 16 residues. Germline lookup yields CDR1 SGHRS and CDR2 YFSETQ.